This T cell receptor beta chain was found in a study of human T cells and chemical hapten exposure (dated by TCRdb to the early 2020s). Concerning the study at large: For sensitization, 2% DPC in acetone was applied to an approximately 2 cm by approximately 2 cm area of upper inner arm skin. This study followed changes in the peripheral blood TCR repertoire in vivo during primary and secondary sensitization of alopecia patients to the hapten diphenylcyclopropenone (DPC). The patient cohort, mostly female, included alopecia areata with under or over 50% scalp involvement, alopecia totalis and alopecia universalis. Around 29 alopecia patients provided blood for TCR sequencing at one to four time points (pre-sensitization, 2, 6 and 24 weeks). Patients additionally received weekly therapeutic DPC doses to the scalp throughout the roughly 23-week study period. Patch testing on the upper back used Finn chambers containing 0.01% DPC, with scoring done after 6 days according to International Contact Dermatitis Research Group standards. Libraries were pooled for sequencing, and per-sample TCR yields varied mainly because of small differences in library volumes within the pool. Blood samples were taken from patients before sensitization (week 0) and at 2, 6 and about 24 weeks after DPC sensitization.

Paper-wide results and their limitations: The number of TCRs above 1 in 1000 frequency did not change with DPC sensitization; there was no evidence of global repertoire structure alterations. Compared with pre-sensitization or healthy control sets, expanded TCRs formed significantly more large CDR3 similarity clusters, which is consistent with antigen-driven responses. Because every patient had alopecia, a presumed autoimmune disease, the patients' immune response might differ from that of healthy individuals. A positive correlation was found between the number of PT1 expanded TCRs and patch test score, with significance reached at thresholds 8, 16 and 32 but not 4. After repeated subsampling, the strength of the expansion versus patch-test correlation and the threshold at which it became significant changed.

The sample's time point, from its label and the paper: patch test 1, 2 weeks after DPC sensitization. Interpreted using the paper, the treatment or condition label stands for: therapeutic diphenylcyclopropenone sensitization with weekly scalp DPC. Blood at each patch-test visit was drawn before the patch test was applied. Eligible patients were aged 18 to 70, diagnosed with alopecia, deemed suitable for DPC therapy, and excluded if pregnant. Total RNA was extracted from unfractionated whole blood collected in Tempus Blood RNA tubes. This clonotype has a handful of counts. Its binding antigen is unknown. Base qualities are not at hand, and no much larger clone is one base apart. The CDR3 holds 13 amino acids from the cysteine to the phenylalanine. This entry keeps only the CDR3 DNA: 39 bases, framed from base 1. Taken from the germline V gene, the CDR1 and CDR2 loops are MNHEY and SVGAGI. The junction carries 7 bases between V and J, which are trimmed by 4 bases and 4 bases respectively.

Libraries were built with RACE. TCRdb names NextSeq 500 as the instrument used. During library preparation, unique molecular identifiers were attached to individual cDNA molecules so that TCRs could be counted in a quantitative, reproducible way. From each blood RNA sample, both TCR alpha and TCR beta chains were sequenced. On the authors' methods: Samples had a median of roughly 87,000 TCRs, with a range from roughly 23,224 to 700,000. V, J and CDR3 annotation of the TCR reads was carried out using the Decombinator software suite. To make PS versus PT1 abundance plots, every sample was subsampled to the same number of TCRs (28,000). Expanded TCRs were defined as absent before sensitization and observed at least eight times at the 2-week time point. The public reads were run again by TCRdb, first through fastp at Q25 and then through MiXCR, and only productive beta chains were kept. Identical CDR3 protein sequences are pooled into one entry, listed with their most common genes and DNA. These V and J calls originate from TCRdb's pipeline instead of the authors' own analysis. Counted in this sample were about 340,000 distinct CDR3 sequences; roughly 6.9% of them appeared once. The top ten constitute 7.5% to 9% of the sample.

The V and J genes are TRBV6-5 and TRBJ1-4; TRBD1 is possibly the D segment (5 matching bases). Sequencing was performed on whole blood, taken in connection with sensitization to the hapten diphenylcyclopropenone (DPC). This TCR came from a woman aged 18 to 35 with alopecia areata. Some clones in this sample may be carry-over from other donors' samples. CDR3 protein: CASSFGGNEKLFF. Read as DNA, the sequence is TGTGCCAGCAGTTTCGGGGGTAATGAAAAACTGTTTTTT.